These T cell receptor beta chains were read from a single sample in a study of post-analysis software for immune sequencing data. Using its own MiXCR run on the PCR reads, TCRdb lists one record per CDR3 protein. The profile shows about 540,000 distinct CDR3 sequences, around 34% of them singletons. Sequencing was done on a sample of blood. Receptors originate from a girl younger than 18 with multiple sclerosis. Each CDR3 is given without its conserved first and last residue. The order of the fields is J gene, V gene, CDR3 protein.

j_call: TRBJ2-2; v_call: TRBV20-1; cdr3_aa: SAMAREVTGELF
j_call: TRBJ1-1; v_call: TRBV5-1; cdr3_aa: ASSLTPRQGPMNTEAF
j_call: TRBJ2-3; v_call: TRBV5-1; cdr3_aa: ASSLPRRDTQY
j_call: TRBJ2-3; v_call: TRBV5-1; cdr3_aa: ASSYGTSGADTQY
j_call: TRBJ1-5; v_call: TRBV5-6; cdr3_aa: ASSPGTDSNQPQH
j_call: TRBJ2-7; v_call: TRBV7-2; cdr3_aa: ASSSTGGPIYEQY
j_call: TRBJ1-1; v_call: TRBV6-5; cdr3_aa: ASSYRDTNTETF
j_call: TRBJ2-5; v_call: TRBV20-1; cdr3_aa: SAVPQETQY
j_call: TRBJ1-5; v_call: TRBV20-1; cdr3_aa: SARDANSNQPQH
j_call: TRBJ1-2; v_call: TRBV2; cdr3_aa: ASSEAGNPSYGYT
j_call: TRBJ2-3; v_call: TRBV12-3/TRBV12-4; cdr3_aa: ASSLVRPAGQY
j_call: TRBJ2-1; v_call: TRBV7-2; cdr3_aa: ASSLSGGSSSYNEQF
j_call: TRBJ1-6; v_call: TRBV7-9; cdr3_aa: ASSPDGVFNSPLH
j_call: TRBJ2-3; v_call: TRBV5-1; cdr3_aa: ASKAGQGTDTQY
j_call: NA; v_call: TRBV4-1; cdr3_aa: ASSQDPAGAVQETQY
j_call: TRBJ1-4; v_call: TRBV6-5; cdr3_aa: ASSYGTPNEKLF
j_call: TRBJ2-3; v_call: TRBV20-1; cdr3_aa: SARGQGAVDTQY
j_call: TRBJ1-2; v_call: TRBV12-5; cdr3_aa: VQQAGPRDGYT
j_call: TRBJ2-1; v_call: TRBV5-1; cdr3_aa: ASSLGTPSYNEQF
j_call: TRBJ2-7; v_call: TRBV7-9; cdr3_aa: ASSRPGASPYEQY
j_call: TRBJ2-1; v_call: TRBV20-1; cdr3_aa: SAPHWAGGNNEQF
j_call: TRBJ1-2; v_call: TRBV6-1; cdr3_aa: ASEGGTGYT
j_call: TRBJ2-1; v_call: TRBV20-1; cdr3_aa: SASYALGVGGEQF
j_call: TRBJ2-7; v_call: TRBV2; cdr3_aa: ASSRSGGSIYEQY
j_call: TRBJ2-1; v_call: TRBV19; cdr3_aa: ARSIASSGEQF
j_call: TRBJ2-7; v_call: TRBV9; cdr3_aa: ASSVDGGPVSYEQY
j_call: TRBJ2-5; v_call: TRBV5-4; cdr3_aa: ASSSTGTEETQY
j_call: TRBJ2-5; v_call: TRBV20-1; cdr3_aa: SARDGRGGHQETQY
j_call: TRBJ2-7; v_call: TRBV20-1; cdr3_aa: SASGKWDYEQY
j_call: TRBJ1-1; v_call: TRBV29-1; cdr3_aa: SGRDTPNTEAF
j_call: TRBJ1-5; v_call: TRBV5-5; cdr3_aa: ASSWPGQDIAYFYSNQPQH
j_call: TRBJ2-5; v_call: TRBV10-3; cdr3_aa: AISESISQGETQY
j_call: TRBJ2-7; v_call: TRBV15; cdr3_aa: ATGRTGEVEQY
j_call: TRBJ2-3; v_call: TRBV10-3; cdr3_aa: ASGTSEVQDTQY
j_call: TRBJ1-2; v_call: TRBV11-2; cdr3_aa: ASLGGDGYT
j_call: TRBJ1-6; v_call: TRBV5-1; cdr3_aa: ASSPLLLDSDSPLH
j_call: NA; v_call: TRBV20-1; cdr3_aa: SARETVSYEQY
j_call: TRBJ2-1; v_call: TRBV28; cdr3_aa: ASCLTGRRTREQF
j_call: TRBJ2-1; v_call: TRBV7-9; cdr3_aa: ASSFRGQLYNEQF
j_call: TRBJ1-2; v_call: TRBV29-1; cdr3_aa: STLTTTLNYGYT
j_call: TRBJ2-3; v_call: TRBV7-6; cdr3_aa: ASSLALAGSADTQY
j_call: TRBJ2-5; v_call: TRBV20-1; cdr3_aa: SASPGTRSGETQY
j_call: TRBJ2-2; v_call: TRBV4-1; cdr3_aa: ASSQAAGGSTGELF
j_call: TRBJ1-6; v_call: TRBV11-2; cdr3_aa: ASSGFWTGYNSPLH
j_call: TRBJ2-5; v_call: TRBV20-1; cdr3_aa: SAIPGQGVKTQY
j_call: TRBJ2-3; v_call: TRBV7-9; cdr3_aa: ASSAAGTGGTDTQY
j_call: TRBJ1-2; v_call: TRBV2; cdr3_aa: ASSEALRDRLRGYT
j_call: TRBJ2-7; v_call: TRBV20-1; cdr3_aa: SASLGQLSYEQY
j_call: TRBJ2-7; v_call: TRBV28; cdr3_aa: ASTNAGTGAYEQY
j_call: TRBJ2-3; v_call: TRBV6-1; cdr3_aa: ASRYLAGGSTDTQY
j_call: TRBJ2-7; v_call: TRBV20-1; cdr3_aa: SARTGKEQY
j_call: TRBJ1-5; v_call: TRBV28; cdr3_aa: ASSGWQGLGGNQPQH
j_call: TRBJ1-2; v_call: TRBV27; cdr3_aa: ASSSRTGFYGYT
j_call: TRBJ2-1; v_call: TRBV7-3; cdr3_aa: ASSPAVSWGRYNEQF
j_call: TRBJ2-7; v_call: TRBV5-1; cdr3_aa: ASSFGSRTAYEQY
j_call: TRBJ2-5; v_call: TRBV20-1; cdr3_aa: SATPPGIGETQY
j_call: TRBJ1-1; v_call: TRBV5-1; cdr3_aa: ASVMRVGSAEAF
j_call: TRBJ1-5; v_call: TRBV5-6; cdr3_aa: ASSQGQGGYQPQH
j_call: TRBJ2-7; v_call: TRBV29-1; cdr3_aa: SVALGYEQY
j_call: TRBJ1-5; v_call: TRBV19; cdr3_aa: ASSTYTGNQPQH